This TCR beta chain stems from a study of shared clonotypes between healthy human individuals. Across the study: With ages of 18 to 49, the donors were a couple of women and a few men. Plates per donor: three CD4 naive, three CD4 memory, two CD8 naive, one CD8 memory.

Germline V lookup: CDR1 SGHVS, CDR2 FNYEAQ. The CDR3 spans 16 residues. The V and J ends lost 0 bases and 1 base, in that order; junction bases with no gene match: 1. Study results and caveats: In the sorted subsets, rarefaction showed sequencing was incomplete despite large depth.

Using 200 ng DNA, approximately 30,000 T cell genomes, the sorted-subset replicate PCRs were run. Sequencing was performed with immunoSEQ multiplex PCR; in TCRdb, only in-frame clones are kept and a portion is missing. Among approximately 1.1 million clones listed, roughly 74% were seen once. This clone appeared a few times. The antigen is not known. The V gene is TRBV7-6, the J gene TRBJ2-7, with 12 positions matching TRBD1. The sample comprised memory CD4+ T cells from PBMCs. Subset defined: CD45RA-negative fraction. The source of this sequence is a young man in good health. Some clones in this sample may be carry-over from other donors' samples. The CDR3: CASSLAGQGASYEQYF. In nucleotides, the CDR3 is TGTGCCAGCAGCTTAGCGGGACAGGGGGCTTCCTACGAGCAGTACTTC. Combining the CDR3 with reference TRBV7-6 and TRBJ2-7 gives the whole variable domain GAGVSQSPRYKVTKRGQDVALRCDPISGHVSLYWYRQALGQGPEFLTYFNYEAQQDKSGLPNDRFSAERPEGSISTLTIQRTEQRDSAMYRCASSLAGQGASYEQYFGPGTRLTVT.